Each of the 29 T cell receptor beta chains below was sequenced from the same sample in a study of cytomegalovirus exposure and HLA in healthy donors. PCR was performed using 60 Vbeta and 13 Jbeta primers. Profiling relied on immunoSEQ multiplex PCR, and the TCRdb table lists in-frame clones only, not all of them. The data contain 95,000 to 150,000 clones, about 84% of them singletons. The sequenced sample was PBMCs. The receptor set was obtained from a man aged 40-50 years in good health and CMV-seronegative.

This rearrangement joins TRBV25-1 to TRBJ1-2; D is uncertain. This CDR3 region has 11 residues. CDR1 is MGHDK, CDR2 SYGVNS, per germline. Trimming took off 5 bases at V and 8 bases at J, with 9 bases between the two ends. The CDR3 spells CASSLTGGYTF. In nucleotides, the CDR3 is TGTGCCAGCAGTCTGACGGGGGGCTACACCTTC.

V is TRBV7-8 and J is TRBJ2-7; 7 nucleotides line up with TRBD1. V trimming: 5 bases; J trimming: 6 bases; junction bases outside the gene matches: 13. The CDR3 is 15 amino acids. Germline CDR1 and CDR2: SGHVS and FQNEAQ. The CDR3 nucleotides are TGTGCCAGCAGCCCTCCCGGGACAGAAGGTCGCGAGCAGTACTTC. Translating it yields CASSPPGTEGREQYF. The full variable domain, completed using reference TRBV7-8 and TRBJ2-7, is GAGVSQSPRYKVAKRGQDVALRCDPISGHVSLFWYQQALGQGPEFLTYFQNEAQLDKSGLPSDRFFAERPEGSVSTLKIQRTQQEDSAVYLCASSPPGTEGREQYFGPGTRLTVT.

The chain is built from TRBV6-1 and TRBJ2-2; 9 nucleotides match TRBD1. Germline lookup yields CDR1 MNHNS and CDR2 SASEGT. The CDR3 has 14 residues. The trim removed 6 bases at V and 5 bases at J, leaving 4 bases unmatched. The CDR3 is CASRDRGSTGELFF. For the CDR3, the DNA is TGTGCCAGCAGGGACAGGGGTTCAACCGGGGAGCTGTTTTTT.

The V gene is TRBV7-2, the J gene TRBJ2-5, with D maybe TRBD2 (6 bases). The end of the DNA fits TRBJ2-7 better, so the J call may be wrong. Per the germline V gene, CDR1 is SGHTA and CDR2 is FQGNSA. The CDR3 length is 15 residues. The chain's CDR3 is CASSLRAGSNYEQYF. Here the CDR3 DNA reads TGTGCCAGCAGCTTACGGGCGGGGAGCAACTACGAGCAGTACTTC.

V gene TRBV11-2 combines with J gene TRBJ1-1; D might be TRBD1 (6 bases). Trimming removed 5 bases at V and 2 bases at J, with 15 bases between. Germline assignment: CDR1 SGHAT and CDR2 FQNNGV. The CDR3 extends over 15 amino acids. The CDR3 loop reads CASSPRRQVNTEAFF. The CDR3 DNA follows: TGTGCCAGCAGCCCAAGACGACAGGTTAACACTGAAGCTTTCTTT.

V gene TRBV19 combines with J gene TRBJ2-7; D call uncertain. Trimming pared 5 bases from V and 0 bases from J, leaving 11 bases between. This CDR3 region has 14 residues. Germline-derived CDR1 and CDR2 are LNHDA and SQIVND (reference sequence). The CDR3 sequence: CASSVTLPSYEQYF. CDR3 sequence (DNA): TGTGCCAGTAGTGTGACACTCCCCTCCTACGAGCAGTACTTC.

This chain joins TRBV7-2 and TRBJ2-7; the D is unclear. Looked up from germline, CDR1 is SGHTA and CDR2 is FQGNSA. The CDR3 runs 14 residues. Trimming took 6 bases from V and 0 from J, leaving 12 bases between them. The DNA for the CDR3 is TGTGCCAGCAGTTTCGCACGCAGCTCCTACGAGCAGTACTTC. Protein: CASSFARSSYEQYF.

In its sample, this clone was seen once. J is TRBJ1-6 and V is TRBV4-1; D is unclear. V was clipped by 0 bases and J by 6 bases, with 12 bases between them. Germline CDR1 is MGHRA and CDR2 is YSYEKL. CDR3 length: 16 amino acids. In DNA form, the CDR3 reads TGCGCCAGCAGCCAAGAAGTGGGCTCGCCTAATTCACCCCTCCACTTT. It specifies CASSQEVGSPNSPLHF.

This clone was seen a single time. The rearrangement joins TRBV7-2 to TRBJ1-2; 7 bases fit TRBD1. This CDR3 is built from 15 residues. Losses at the gene ends were 4 bases for V and 0 bases for J; bases not matched to a gene: 5. Germline V CDR1 and CDR2: SGHTA, FQGNSA. CDR3 loop: CASSSLGTANYGYTF. The CDR3 DNA reads as TGTGCCAGCAGCTCGCTCGGGACAGCTAACTATGGCTACACCTTC.

Here the CDR3 DNA reads TGTGCCAGCAGACCCTGGACAGGCCAAGAGACCCAGTACTTC. Amino acid sequence: CASRPWTGQETQYF. This chain connects TRBV5-8 to TRBJ2-5, with TRBD1 identical over 7 bases. The CDR3 is 14 residues long. Germline lookup yields CDR1 SGHTS and CDR2 YDEGEE. Unmatched junction bases numbered 5, after V lost 5 bases and J lost 1 base.

This chain links TRBV4-3 with TRBJ1-6; D remains unclear. V was pared by 0 bases and J by 7 bases, with 13 bases between. CDR1 and CDR2 from the germline V gene are LGHNA and YSLEER. This CDR3 has 16 residues. The CDR3 DNA follows: TGCGCCAGCAGCCAAGATACAACCGCAATAAATTCACCCCTCCACTTT. Protein: CASSQDTTAINSPLHF.

The chain couples TRBV7-2 to TRBJ2-2, with 9 bases fitting TRBD1. The CDR3 has 15 amino acids. V was clipped by 5 bases and J by 6 bases; unmatched bases: 7. Germline V gene lookup returns CDR1 SGHTA and CDR2 FQGNSA. CDR3: CASSLRQGGAGELFF. The CDR3 region has the DNA TGTGCCAGCAGCCTAAGACAGGGGGGGGCCGGGGAGCTGTTTTTT. Using reference TRBV7-2 and TRBJ2-2 for the parts outside the CDR3, the full variable domain is GAGVSQSPSNKVTEKGKDVELRCDPISGHTALYWYRQSLGQGLEFLIYFQGNSAPDKSGLPSDRFSAERTGGSVSTLTIQRTQQEDSAVYLCASSLRQGGAGELFFGEGSRLTVL.

The chain carries TRBV6-5 and TRBJ1-1; D unclear. CDR1 is MNHEY, CDR2 SVGAGI, per germline. The CDR3 is made up of 15 amino acids. Trimming removed 2 bases from V and 2 bases from J, with 12 bases in between. CDR3 bases: TGTGCCAGCAGTTACCGGATTCGGGGAAACACTGAAGCTTTCTTT. This gives the protein CASSYRIRGNTEAFF.

The chain is built from TRBV14 and TRBJ2-5; TRBD1 might be the D (5 bases). Trimming removed 3 bases at V and 7 bases at J, with 9 bases between. The germline CDR1 and CDR2 sequences are SGHDN and FVKESK. The CDR3 extends over 12 amino acids. In DNA form, the CDR3 reads TGTGCCAGCAGCCAGGGGCCGGGGACCCAGTACTTC. This codes for CASSQGPGTQYF.

This rearrangement joins TRBV5-6 to TRBJ1-5, with D maybe TRBD1 (5 bases). From germline, CDR1 is SGHDT and CDR2 YYEEEE. The CDR3 is 15 amino acids. V lost 3 bases to trimming and J lost 0 bases, with 10 bases between them. CDR3 loop: CASSSGLYSNQPQHF. For the CDR3, the DNA is TGTGCCAGCAGCTCGGGACTTTATAGCAATCAGCCCCAGCATTTT.

The V call is TRBV28, the J call TRBJ2-7; 7 positions agree with TRBD1. This CDR3 spans 12 amino acids. Looked up from germline, CDR1 is MDHEN and CDR2 is SYDVKM. V was pared by 10 bases and J by 3 bases, with 6 bases of the junction left unmatched. CDR3 sequence (DNA): TGTGCCACCGACCGGGACAGCTACGAGCAGTACTTC. Translating it yields CATDRDSYEQYF.

CDR3 in DNA: TGTGCCAGCCAGGGGCCCTACGAGCAGTACTTC. Protein product: CASQGPYEQYF. The chain employs TRBV5-4 and TRBJ2-7; a possible D gene is TRBD1 (6 bases). The CDR3 extends over 11 amino acids. Germline V gene lookup returns CDR1 SGHNT and CDR2 YYREEE (reference sequence). The V and J ends lost 7 bases and 2 bases respectively, with 7 bases between them.

This clone appeared a few times. The rearrangement links TRBV5-8 to TRBJ1-5; D is ambiguous. Germline-derived CDR1 and CDR2 are SGHTS and YDEGEE. V lost 4 bases, J lost 5 bases, and 10 bases lay in between. This CDR3 region has 13 residues. CDR3 sequence reads: CASSRLADQPQHF. For the CDR3, the DNA is TGTGCCAGCAGCCGCTTGGCAGATCAGCCCCAGCATTTT.

The V gene is TRBV6-5, the J gene TRBJ1-2; the D gene is possibly TRBD1 (6 bases). Trimming stripped 2 bases from V and 2 bases from J, with 9 bases between. The V gene's germline CDR1 is MNHEY and CDR2 SVGAGI. The CDR3 is 14 amino acids. CDR3 in amino acids: CASSYLRGNYGYTF. In DNA, the CDR3 is TGTGCCAGCAGTTACCTTAGGGGGAACTATGGCTACACCTTC.

The V gene is TRBV6-5, the J gene TRBJ2-7; 8 bases agree with TRBD1. CDR1 and CDR2 (germline): MNHEY, SVGAGI. This CDR3 spans 15 amino acids. With 6 bases clipped from V and 7 bases from J, the junction kept 14 bases outside the gene matches. CDR3 DNA: TGTGCCAGCAGCCCCCGACAGGGGTCCACTATAGAGCAGTACTTC. It yields the protein CASSPRQGSTIEQYF.

This chain connects TRBV28 to TRBJ1-5, with no clear D. V lost 0 bases, J lost 0 bases, and 12 bases lay in between. The CDR3 loop spans 17 amino acids. Germline V gives CDR1 MDHEN, CDR2 SYDVKM. The DNA of the CDR3 is TGTGCCAGCAGTTTATGGAGGGCAGATTATAGCAATCAGCCCCAGCATTTT. Its protein product is CASSLWRADYSNQPQHF.

The chain employs TRBV4-1 and TRBJ2-2, with 9 bases matching TRBD1. The CDR3 totals 14 residues. Germline V CDR1 and CDR2: MGHRA, YSYEKL. J was trimmed by 3 bases and V by 7 bases; bases with no gene match: 3. CDR3: CASKQGADTGELFF. In nucleotides, the CDR3 is TGCGCCAGCAAACAGGGGGCGGACACCGGGGAGCTGTTTTTT.

The gene calls are TRBV27 and TRBJ1-2, with a tentative D call TRBD1 (5 bases). This CDR3 comprises 13 residues. V was shortened by 5 bases and J by 5 bases, with 12 bases between the two germline ends. CDR1 is MNHEY, CDR2 SMNVEV, per germline (reference sequence). The chain's CDR3 is CASSGGLRYGYTF. In DNA, the CDR3 is TGTGCCAGCAGTGGGGGACTGAGATATGGCTACACCTTC.

The chain employs TRBV10-3 and TRBJ1-1; possibly TRBD1 for D (6 bases). V gave up 8 bases and J gave up 1 base, with 11 bases separating them. The germline CDR1 and CDR2 sequences are ENHRY and SYGVKD. The CDR3 has 13 residues. The CDR3 sequence is CAISGQQNTEAFF. CDR3 in DNA: TGTGCCATCTCGGGACAACAGAACACTGAAGCTTTCTTT.

The genes are TRBV14 and TRBJ2-5; 10 bases line up with TRBD2. Germline loops: CDR1 SGHDN, CDR2 FVKESK. V was clipped by 3 bases and J by 4 bases; unmatched bases: 2. CDR3 length equals 14 residues. The CDR3, as DNA: TGTGCCAGCAGCCAGCTAGCGGGGGCAGAGACCCAGTACTTC. It is translated as CASSQLAGAETQYF. Supplemented by reference TRBV14 and TRBJ2-5, the full variable domain reads EAGVTQFPSHSVIEKGQTVTLRCDPISGHDNLYWYRRVMGKEIKFLLHFVKESKQDESGMPNNRFLAERTGGTYSTLKVQPAELEDSGVYFCASSQLAGAETQYFGPGTRLLVL.

The rearrangement links TRBV19 to TRBJ1-1, with a tentative D call TRBD1 (6 bases). The CDR3 has 13 residues. With 7 bases removed from V and 10 bases from J, the gap between germline ends came to 19 bases. Germline V CDR1 and CDR2: LNHDA, SQIVND (reference sequence). The CDR3: CASTAGGALGAFF. The CDR3 DNA follows: TGTGCCAGTACCGCGGGGGGGGCCTTAGGAGCTTTCTTT.

V gene TRBV15 combines with J gene TRBJ2-1, with D possibly TRBD2 on 6 matching bases. Trimming stripped 0 bases from V and 6 bases from J, with 12 bases between. The CDR3 extends over 15 amino acids. CDR1 is LNHNV and CDR2 is YYDKDF in the germline V gene (reference sequence). CDR3 amino acids: CATSRDRVGSNEQFF. DNA for the CDR3: TGTGCCACCAGCAGAGACCGGGTCGGGAGCAATGAGCAGTTCTTC. The full variable domain, with the rest looked up from reference TRBV15 and TRBJ2-1, is DAMVIQNPRYQVTQFGKPVTLSCSQTLNHNVMYWYQQKSSQAPKLLFHYYDKDFNNEADTPDNFQSRRPNTSFCFLDIRSPGLGDTAMYLCATSRDRVGSNEQFFGPGTRLTVL.

This sequence joins TRBV27 and TRBJ1-6; possible D gene TRBD1, 6 bases. With 8 bases removed from V and 7 bases from J, the gap between germline ends came to 18 bases. Per germline, CDR1 MNHEY and CDR2 SMNVEV (reference sequence). CDR3 length: 15 residues. DNA for the CDR3: TGTGCCAGCCGCACAGGGACTACTGCAAATTCACCCCTCCACTTT. Protein: CASRTGTTANSPLHF.

This clone occurred a few times. This chain uses TRBV9 with TRBJ1-2; D remains ambiguous. Germline CDR1 and CDR2: SGDLS and YYNGEE. The V end lost 0 bases, the J end lost 2 bases, and 11 bases lay between the germline ends. The CDR3 consists of 15 residues. Here the CDR3 DNA reads TGTGCCAGCAGCGTAGTGGGCGGGGAGAACTATGGCTACACCTTC. This codes for CASSVVGGENYGYTF.